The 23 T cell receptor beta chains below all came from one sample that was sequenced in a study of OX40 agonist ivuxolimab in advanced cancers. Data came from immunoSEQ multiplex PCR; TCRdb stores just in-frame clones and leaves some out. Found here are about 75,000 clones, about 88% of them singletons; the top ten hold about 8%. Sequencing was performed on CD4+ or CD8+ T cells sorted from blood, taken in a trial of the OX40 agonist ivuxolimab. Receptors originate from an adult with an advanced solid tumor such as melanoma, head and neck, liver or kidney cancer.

The CDR3 DNA is TGTGCCAGCAGTACCGGGACAGTCAACGAAGCTTTCTTT. Amino acid sequence: CASSTGTVNEAFF. This chain connects TRBV7-9 to TRBJ1-1, with TRBD1 matching over 7 bases. V shed 6 bases and J 8 bases; nucleotides not matched to a gene: 9. The germline V gene encodes CDR1 SEHNR and CDR2 FQNEAQ (reference sequence). This CDR3 is built from 13 residues.

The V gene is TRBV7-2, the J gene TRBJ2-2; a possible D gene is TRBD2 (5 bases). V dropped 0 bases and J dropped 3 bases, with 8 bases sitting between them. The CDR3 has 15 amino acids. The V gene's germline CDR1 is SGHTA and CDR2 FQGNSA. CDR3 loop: CASSLAWGDTGELFF. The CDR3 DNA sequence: TGTGCCAGCAGCTTAGCGTGGGGAGACACCGGGGAGCTGTTTTTT.

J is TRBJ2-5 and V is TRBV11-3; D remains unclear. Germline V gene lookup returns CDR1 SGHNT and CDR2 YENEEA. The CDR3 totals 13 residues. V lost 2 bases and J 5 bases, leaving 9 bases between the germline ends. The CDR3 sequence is CASSLRVGETQYF. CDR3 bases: TGTGCCAGCAGCTTACGGGTCGGGGAGACCCAGTACTTC.

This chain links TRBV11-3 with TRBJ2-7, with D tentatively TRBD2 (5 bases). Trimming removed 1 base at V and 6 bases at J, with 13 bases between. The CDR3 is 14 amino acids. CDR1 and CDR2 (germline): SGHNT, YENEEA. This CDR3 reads CASSLGRSTSEQYF. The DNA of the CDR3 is TGTGCCAGCAGCTTAGGGAGGTCCACCTCCGAGCAGTACTTC.

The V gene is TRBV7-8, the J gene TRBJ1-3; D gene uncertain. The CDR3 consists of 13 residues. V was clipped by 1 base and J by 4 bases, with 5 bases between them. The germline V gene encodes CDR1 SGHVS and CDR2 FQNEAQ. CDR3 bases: TGTGCCAGCAGCTTAGTACCAGGAAACACCATATATTTT. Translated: CASSLVPGNTIYF. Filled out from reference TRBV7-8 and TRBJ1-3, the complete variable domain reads GAGVSQSPRYKVAKRGQDVALRCDPISGHVSLFWYQQALGQGPEFLTYFQNEAQLDKSGLPSDRFFAERPEGSVSTLKIQRTQQEDSAVYLCASSLVPGNTIYFGEGSWLTVV.

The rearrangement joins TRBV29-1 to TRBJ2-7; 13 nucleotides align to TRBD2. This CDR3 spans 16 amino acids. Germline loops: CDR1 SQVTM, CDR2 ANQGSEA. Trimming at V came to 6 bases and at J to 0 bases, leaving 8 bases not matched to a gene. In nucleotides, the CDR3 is TGCAGCGTGCGACTAGCGGGGGGTTCTCTCTCCTACGAGCAGTACTTC. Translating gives CSVRLAGGSLSYEQYF.

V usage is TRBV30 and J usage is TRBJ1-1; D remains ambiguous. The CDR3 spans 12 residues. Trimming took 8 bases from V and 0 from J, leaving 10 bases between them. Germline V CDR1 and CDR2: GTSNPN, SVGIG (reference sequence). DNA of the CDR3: TGTGCCGTAAAAACTATGAACACTGAAGCTTTCTTT. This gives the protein CAVKTMNTEAFF.

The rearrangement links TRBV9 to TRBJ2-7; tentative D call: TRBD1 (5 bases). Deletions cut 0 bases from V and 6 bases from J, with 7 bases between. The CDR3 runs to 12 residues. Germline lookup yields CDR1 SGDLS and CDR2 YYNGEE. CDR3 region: CASSVVGREQYF. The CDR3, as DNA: TGTGCCAGCAGCGTAGTGGGGCGCGAGCAGTACTTC.

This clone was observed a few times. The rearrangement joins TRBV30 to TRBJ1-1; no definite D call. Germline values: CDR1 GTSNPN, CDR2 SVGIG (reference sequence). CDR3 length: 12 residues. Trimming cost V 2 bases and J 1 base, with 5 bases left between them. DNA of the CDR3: TGTGCCTGGAGTATGGGGAACACTGAAGCTTTCTTT. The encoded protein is CAWSMGNTEAFF.

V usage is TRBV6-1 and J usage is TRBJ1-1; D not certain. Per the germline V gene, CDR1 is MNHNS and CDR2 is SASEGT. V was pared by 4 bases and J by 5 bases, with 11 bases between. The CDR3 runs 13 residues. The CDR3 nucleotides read TGTGCCAGCAGTGGTTCGGGGTGGACTGAAGCTTTCTTT. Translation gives CASSGSGWTEAFF.

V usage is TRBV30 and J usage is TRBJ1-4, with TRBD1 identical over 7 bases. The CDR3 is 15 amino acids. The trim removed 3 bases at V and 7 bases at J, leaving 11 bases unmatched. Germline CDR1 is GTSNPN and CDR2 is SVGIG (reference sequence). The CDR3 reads CAWSPDRGPGEKLFF. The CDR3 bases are TGTGCCTGGAGCCCCGATAGGGGGCCGGGTGAAAAACTGTTTTTT. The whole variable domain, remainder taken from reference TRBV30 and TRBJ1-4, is SQTIHQWPATLVQPVGSPLSLECTVEGTSNPNLYWYRQAAGRGLQLLFYSVGIGQISSEVPQNLSASRPQDRQFILSSKKLLLSDSGFYLCAWSPDRGPGEKLFFGSGTQLSVL.

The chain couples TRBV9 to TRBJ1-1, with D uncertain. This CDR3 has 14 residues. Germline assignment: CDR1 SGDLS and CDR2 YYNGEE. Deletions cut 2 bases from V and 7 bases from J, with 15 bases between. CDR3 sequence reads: CASSVSYLGGEAFF. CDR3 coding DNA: TGTGCCAGCAGCGTCTCGTACCTTGGAGGTGAAGCTTTCTTT.

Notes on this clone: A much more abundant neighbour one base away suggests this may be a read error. The CDR3: CASSMDRVNTEAFF. The CDR3 DNA is TGTGCCAGCAGCATGGACAGGGTGAACACTGAAGCTTTCTTT. V and J are TRBV7-2 and TRBJ1-1, with TRBD1 matching over 8 bases. CDR1 is SGHTA, CDR2 FQGNSA, per germline. The CDR3 is made up of 14 amino acids. V was pared by 5 bases and J by 0 bases, with 2 bases of the junction left unmatched.

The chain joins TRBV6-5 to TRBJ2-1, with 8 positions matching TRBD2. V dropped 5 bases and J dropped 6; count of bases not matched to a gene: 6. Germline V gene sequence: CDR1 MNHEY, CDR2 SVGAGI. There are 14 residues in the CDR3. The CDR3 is CASSDGGAGNEQFF. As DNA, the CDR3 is TGTGCCAGCAGTGACGGGGGGGCGGGCAATGAGCAGTTCTTC.

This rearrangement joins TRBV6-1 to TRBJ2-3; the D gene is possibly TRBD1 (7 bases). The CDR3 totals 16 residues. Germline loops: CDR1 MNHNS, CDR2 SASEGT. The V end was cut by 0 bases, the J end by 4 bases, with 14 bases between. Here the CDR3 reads CASSEAVRGVSDTQYF. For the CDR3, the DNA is TGTGCCAGCAGTGAAGCGGTCAGGGGGGTCTCAGATACGCAGTATTTT.

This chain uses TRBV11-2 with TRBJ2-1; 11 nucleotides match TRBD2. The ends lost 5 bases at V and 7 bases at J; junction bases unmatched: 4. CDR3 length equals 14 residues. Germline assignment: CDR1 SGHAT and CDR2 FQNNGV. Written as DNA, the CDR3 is TGTGCCAGCAGCGGATTAGCGGGGGGGAATGAGCAGTTCTTC. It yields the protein CASSGLAGGNEQFF.

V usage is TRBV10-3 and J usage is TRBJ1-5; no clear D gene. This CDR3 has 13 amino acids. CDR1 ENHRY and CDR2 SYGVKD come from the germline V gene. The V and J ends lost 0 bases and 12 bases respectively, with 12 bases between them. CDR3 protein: CAISESTLTLQHF. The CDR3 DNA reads TGTGCCATCAGTGAGTCGACTCTTACTCTCCAGCATTTT.

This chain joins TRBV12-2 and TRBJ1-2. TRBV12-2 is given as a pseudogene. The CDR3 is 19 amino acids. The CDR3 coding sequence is TGTGCAAGTCGCTCCCAAAGAGTCTCGGGCAGCTCCTTCTTCTATGGCTACACCTTC. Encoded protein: CASRSQRVSGSSFFYGYTF.

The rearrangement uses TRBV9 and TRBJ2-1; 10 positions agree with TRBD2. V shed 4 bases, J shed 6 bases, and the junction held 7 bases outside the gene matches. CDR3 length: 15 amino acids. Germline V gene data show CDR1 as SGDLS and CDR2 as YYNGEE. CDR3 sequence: CASSILAGGFNEQFF. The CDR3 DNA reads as TGTGCCAGCAGCATTTTAGCGGGAGGCTTCAATGAGCAGTTCTTC.

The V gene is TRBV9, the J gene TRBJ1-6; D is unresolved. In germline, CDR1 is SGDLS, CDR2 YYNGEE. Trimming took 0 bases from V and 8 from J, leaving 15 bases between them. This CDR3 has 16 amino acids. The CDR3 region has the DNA TGTGCCAGCAGCGTAGCGGTAAGGCTCGCGGATTCACCCCTCCACTTT. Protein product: CASSVAVRLADSPLHF.

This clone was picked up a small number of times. CDR3 sequence (DNA): TGTGCCAGCAGCCACGGGGGGGCTCTCTACGAGCAGTACTTC. Its translation: CASSHGGALYEQYF. The rearrangement joins TRBV7-2 to TRBJ2-7, with 8 bases identical to TRBD2. CDR1 and CDR2 (germline): SGHTA, FQGNSA. There are 14 residues in the CDR3. V was pared by 5 bases and J by 3 bases, with 6 bases of the junction left unmatched.

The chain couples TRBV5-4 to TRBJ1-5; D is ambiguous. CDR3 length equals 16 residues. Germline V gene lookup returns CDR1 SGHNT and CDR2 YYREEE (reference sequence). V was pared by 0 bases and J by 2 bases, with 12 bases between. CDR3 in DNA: TGTGCCAGCAGCTTGGGGGGAGGGCGAGGCAATCAGCCCCAGCATTTT. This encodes CASSLGGGRGNQPQHF. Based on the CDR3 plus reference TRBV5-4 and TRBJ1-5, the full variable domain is ETGVTQSPTHLIKTRGQQVTLRCSSQSGHNTVSWYQQALGQGPQFIFQYYREEENGRGNFPPRFSGLQFPNYSSELNVNALELDDSALYLCASSLGGGRGNQPQHFGDGTRLSIL.

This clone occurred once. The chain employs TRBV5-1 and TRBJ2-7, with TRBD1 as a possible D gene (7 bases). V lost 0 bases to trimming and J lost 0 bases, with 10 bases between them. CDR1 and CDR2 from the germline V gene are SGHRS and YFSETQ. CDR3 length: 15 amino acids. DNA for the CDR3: TGCGCCAGCAGCTTGGCAGGGGGGAGCTCCTACGAGCAGTACTTC. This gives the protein CASSLAGGSSYEQYF.